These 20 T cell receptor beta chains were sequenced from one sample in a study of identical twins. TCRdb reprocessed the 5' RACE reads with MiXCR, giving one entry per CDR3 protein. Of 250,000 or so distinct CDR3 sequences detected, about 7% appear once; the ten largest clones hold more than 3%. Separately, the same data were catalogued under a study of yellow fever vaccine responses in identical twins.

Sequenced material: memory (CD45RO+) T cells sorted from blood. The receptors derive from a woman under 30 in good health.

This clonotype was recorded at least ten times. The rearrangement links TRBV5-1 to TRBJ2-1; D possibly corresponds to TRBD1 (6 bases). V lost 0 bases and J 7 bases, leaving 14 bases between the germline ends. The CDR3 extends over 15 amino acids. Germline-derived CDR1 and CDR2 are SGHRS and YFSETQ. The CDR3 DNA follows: TGCGCCAGCAGCTTGGCCTGGGGGCCGGTTAATGAGCAGTTCTTC. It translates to CASSLAWGPVNEQFF.

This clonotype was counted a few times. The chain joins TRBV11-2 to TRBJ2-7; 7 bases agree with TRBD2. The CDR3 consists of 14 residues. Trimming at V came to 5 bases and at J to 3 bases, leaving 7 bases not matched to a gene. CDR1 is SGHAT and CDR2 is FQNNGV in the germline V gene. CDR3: CASSPPASGYEQYF. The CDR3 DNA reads TGTGCCAGCAGCCCACCGGCTAGCGGCTACGAGCAGTACTTC.

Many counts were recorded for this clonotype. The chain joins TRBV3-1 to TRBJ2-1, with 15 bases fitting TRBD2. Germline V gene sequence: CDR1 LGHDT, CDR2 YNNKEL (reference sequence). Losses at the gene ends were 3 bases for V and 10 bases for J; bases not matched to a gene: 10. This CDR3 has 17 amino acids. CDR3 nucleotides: TGTGCCAGCAGCCAGGCCTCCGGACTAGCGGGGGGGCGAGAGCAGTTCTTC. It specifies CASSQASGLAGGREQFF.

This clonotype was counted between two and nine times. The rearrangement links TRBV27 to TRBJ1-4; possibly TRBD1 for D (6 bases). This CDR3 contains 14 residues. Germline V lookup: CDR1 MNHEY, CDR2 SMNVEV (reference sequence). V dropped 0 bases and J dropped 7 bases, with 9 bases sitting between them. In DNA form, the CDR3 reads TGTGCCAGCAGTTTATCGCAGGGGTTTGAAAAACTGTTTTTT. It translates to CASSLSQGFEKLFF.

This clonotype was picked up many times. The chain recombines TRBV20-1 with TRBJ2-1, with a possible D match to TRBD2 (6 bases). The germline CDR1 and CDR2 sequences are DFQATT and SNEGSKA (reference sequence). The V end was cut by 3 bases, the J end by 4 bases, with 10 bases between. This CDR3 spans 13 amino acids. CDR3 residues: CSASLREYNEQFF. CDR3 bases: TGCAGTGCTAGCCTCCGGGAGTACAATGAGCAGTTCTTC.

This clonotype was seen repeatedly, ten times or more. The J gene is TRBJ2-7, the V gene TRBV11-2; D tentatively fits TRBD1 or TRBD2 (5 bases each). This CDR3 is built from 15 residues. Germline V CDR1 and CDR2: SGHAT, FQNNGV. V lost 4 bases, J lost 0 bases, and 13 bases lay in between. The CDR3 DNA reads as TGTGCCAGCAGCTCTCGGGGACCTGGCTCCTACGAGCAGTACTTC. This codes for CASSSRGPGSYEQYF.

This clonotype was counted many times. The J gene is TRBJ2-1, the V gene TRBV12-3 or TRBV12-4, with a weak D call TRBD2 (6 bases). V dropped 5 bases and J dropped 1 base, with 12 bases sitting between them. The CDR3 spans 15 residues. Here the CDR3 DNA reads TGTGCCAGCAGTCCGGGACTTAAATCCTACAATGAGCAGTTCTTC. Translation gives CASSPGLKSYNEQFF.

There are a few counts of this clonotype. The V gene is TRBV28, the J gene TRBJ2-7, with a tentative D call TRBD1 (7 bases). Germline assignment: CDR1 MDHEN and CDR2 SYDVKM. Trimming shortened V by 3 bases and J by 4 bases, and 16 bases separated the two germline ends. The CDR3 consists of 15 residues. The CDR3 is CASSFGGTVVYEQYF. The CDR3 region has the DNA TGTGCCAGCAGTTTTGGCGGGACAGTCGTTTACGAGCAGTACTTC.

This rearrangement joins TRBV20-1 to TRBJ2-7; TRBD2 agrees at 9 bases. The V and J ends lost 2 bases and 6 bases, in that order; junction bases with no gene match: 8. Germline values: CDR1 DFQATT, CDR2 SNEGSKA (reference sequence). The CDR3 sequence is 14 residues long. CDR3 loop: CSARSGRNDLEQYF. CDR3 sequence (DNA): TGCAGTGCTAGAAGCGGGAGGAATGATCTCGAGCAGTACTTC.

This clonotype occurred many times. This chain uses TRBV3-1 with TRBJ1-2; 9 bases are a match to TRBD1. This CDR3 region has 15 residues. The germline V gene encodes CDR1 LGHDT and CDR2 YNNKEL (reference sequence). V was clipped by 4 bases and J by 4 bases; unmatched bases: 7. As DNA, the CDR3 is TGTGCCAGCAGCCGGGGACAGGGTGAGAGCTATGGCTACACCTTC. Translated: CASSRGQGESYGYTF.

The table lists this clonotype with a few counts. The CDR3 bases are TGTGCCAGCCGCCCTGGACTAGCGGGAGGGACCGGGGAGCTGTTTTTT. Translated, it gives CASRPGLAGGTGELFF. The V and J genes are TRBV11-2 and TRBJ2-2, with 15 positions matching TRBD2. Germline CDR1 is SGHAT and CDR2 is FQNNGV. The CDR3 runs to 16 residues. J gave up 5 bases and V 8 bases, and 6 bases lay outside the gene matches.

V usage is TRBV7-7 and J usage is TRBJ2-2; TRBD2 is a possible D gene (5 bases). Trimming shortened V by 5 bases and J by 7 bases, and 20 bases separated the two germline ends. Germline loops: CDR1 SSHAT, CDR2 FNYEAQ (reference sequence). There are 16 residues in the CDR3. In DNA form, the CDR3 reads TGTGCCAGCAGCCCCAGGCAGAGGAGCGGTGGCGGGGAGCTGTTTTTT. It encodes CASSPRQRSGGGELFF.

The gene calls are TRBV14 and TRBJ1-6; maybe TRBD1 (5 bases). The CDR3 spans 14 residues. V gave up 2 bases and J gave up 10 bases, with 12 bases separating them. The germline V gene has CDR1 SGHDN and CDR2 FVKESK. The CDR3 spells CASSQRGEASPLHF. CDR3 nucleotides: TGTGCCAGCAGCCAACGAGGGGAAGCATCACCCCTCCACTTT.

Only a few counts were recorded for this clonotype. The CDR3 loop is CASRAGDSPYEQYF. The CDR3 bases are TGCGCCAGCAGGGCCGGGGACAGCCCCTACGAGCAGTACTTC. This sequence joins TRBV10-2 and TRBJ2-7; 7 positions match TRBD1. The CDR3 length is 14 residues. Trimming took 6 bases from V and 2 from J; bases not matched to a gene: 7. CDR1 is WSHSY, CDR2 SAAADI, per germline.

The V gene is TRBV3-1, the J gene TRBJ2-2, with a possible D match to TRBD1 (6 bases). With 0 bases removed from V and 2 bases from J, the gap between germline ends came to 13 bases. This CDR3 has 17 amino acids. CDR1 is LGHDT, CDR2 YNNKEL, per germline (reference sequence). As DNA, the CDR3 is TGTGCCAGCAGCCAAGATCTAGGGGGACCTAACACCGGGGAGCTGTTTTTT. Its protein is CASSQDLGGPNTGELFF. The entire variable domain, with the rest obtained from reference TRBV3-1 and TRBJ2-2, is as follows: DTAVSQTPKYLVTQMGNDKSIKCEQNLGHDTMYWYKQDSKKFLKIMFSYNNKELIINETVPNRFSPKSPDKAHLNLHINSLELGDSAVYFCASSQDLGGPNTGELFFGEGSRLTVL.

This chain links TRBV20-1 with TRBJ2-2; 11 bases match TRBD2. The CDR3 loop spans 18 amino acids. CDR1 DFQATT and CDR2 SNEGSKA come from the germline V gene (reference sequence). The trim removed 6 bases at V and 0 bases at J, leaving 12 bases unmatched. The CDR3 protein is CSASGPSGRMANTGELFF. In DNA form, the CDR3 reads TGCAGTGCGTCTGGACCTAGCGGGAGGATGGCGAACACCGGGGAGCTGTTTTTT.

CDR3: CASHGGAANTGELFF. The DNA of the CDR3 is TGTGCCAGCCACGGGGGGGCTGCAAACACCGGGGAGCTGTTTTTT. V and J are TRBV7-8 and TRBJ2-2, with 8 bases that match TRBD2. Germline values: CDR1 SGHVS, CDR2 FQNEAQ. Trimming at V came to 8 bases and at J to 2 bases, leaving 7 bases not matched to a gene. CDR3 length equals 15 residues.

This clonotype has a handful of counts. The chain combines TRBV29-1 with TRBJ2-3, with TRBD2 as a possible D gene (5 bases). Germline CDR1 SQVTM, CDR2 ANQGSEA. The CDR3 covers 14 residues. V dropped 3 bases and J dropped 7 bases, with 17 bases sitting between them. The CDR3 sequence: CSVDKGRAGNTQYF. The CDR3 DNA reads TGCAGCGTTGATAAAGGCCGGGCGGGCAATACGCAGTATTTT.

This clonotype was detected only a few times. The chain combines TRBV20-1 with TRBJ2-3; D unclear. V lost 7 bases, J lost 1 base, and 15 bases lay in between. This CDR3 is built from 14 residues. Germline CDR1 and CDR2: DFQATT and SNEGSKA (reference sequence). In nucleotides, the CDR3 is TGCAGTGTCCCCCGTCTAATTCGCACAGATACGCAGTATTTT. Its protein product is CSVPRLIRTDTQYF.

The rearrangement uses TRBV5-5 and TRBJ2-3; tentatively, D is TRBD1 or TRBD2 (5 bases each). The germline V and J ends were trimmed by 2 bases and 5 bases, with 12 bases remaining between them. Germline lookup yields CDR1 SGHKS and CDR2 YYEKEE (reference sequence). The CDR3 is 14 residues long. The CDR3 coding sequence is TGTGCCAGCAGCTTCGGGGCGTCAAAAGATACGCAGTATTTT. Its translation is CASSFGASKDTQYF. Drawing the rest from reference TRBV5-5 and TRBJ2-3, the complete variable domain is DAGVTQSPTHLIKTRGQQVTLRCSPISGHKSVSWYQQVLGQGPQFIFQYYEKEERGRGNFPDRFSARQFPNYSSELNVNALLLGDSALYLCASSFGASKDTQYFGPGTRLTVL.